These T cell receptor beta chains were read from a single sample in a study of somatic mutations in cytotoxic T cells in rheumatoid arthritis. Only in-frame clones appear in the TCRdb table, and some are missing; sequencing was by immunoSEQ multiplex PCR. The sample comprises some 29,000 clones, approximately 86% of which are singletons, and more than 8% rests with the top ten. Sequenced: CD8+ T cells sorted from blood. The receptors derive from an adult with rheumatoid arthritis. The CDR3 runs from the conserved cysteine through the conserved F or W. A D gene is named only where the DNA matches it firmly. Size values are once, few and many counts, or a class for expanded clones, and some rows have none.

abundance: -
j_gene: TRBJ1-2
d_gene: -
v_gene: TRBV5-4
CDR3nt: TGTGCCAGCAGCTTGCCCCAGGACCACTATGGCTACACCTTC
CDR3aa: CASSLPQDHYGYTF

abundance: -
j_gene: TRBJ1-1
d_gene: -
v_gene: TRBV4-1
CDR3nt: TGCGCCAGCAGCCCCGACGGGAGTTTTACTGAAGCTTTCTTT
CDR3aa: CASSPDGSFTEAFF

abundance: -
j_gene: TRBJ2-1
d_gene: -
v_gene: TRBV27
CDR3nt: TGTGCCAGCAGTTTAGGACAAAATGAGCAGTTCTTC
CDR3aa: CASSLGQNEQFF

abundance: -
j_gene: TRBJ2-1
d_gene: TRBD2
v_gene: TRBV7-9
CDR3nt: TGTGCCAGCAGCCATCGACTAGCGGGGTACTCCTACAATGAGCAGTTCTTC
CDR3aa: CASSHRLAGYSYNEQFF

abundance: -
j_gene: TRBJ2-2
d_gene: TRBD2
v_gene: TRBV27
CDR3nt: TGTGCCAGCAAACTAGCGGTAAACACCGGGGAGCTGTTTTTT
CDR3aa: CASKLAVNTGELFF

abundance: once
j_gene: TRBJ2-7
d_gene: TRBD2
v_gene: TRBV19
CDR3nt: TGTGCCAGTACCGTTAGCGGGGGAGATTCCTACGAGCAGTACTTC
CDR3aa: CASTVSGGDSYEQYF

abundance: once
j_gene: TRBJ2-7
d_gene: -
v_gene: TRBV7-2
CDR3nt: TGTGCCAGCAGTAAGGCCGCCTACGAGCAGTACTTC
CDR3aa: CASSKAAYEQYF

abundance: -
j_gene: TRBJ2-3
d_gene: -
v_gene: TRBV6-1
CDR3nt: TGTGCCAGCAGTGTTTCTTCGACAGATACGCAGTATTTT
CDR3aa: CASSVSSTDTQYF

abundance: -
j_gene: TRBJ2-5
d_gene: TRBD2
v_gene: TRBV29-1
CDR3nt: TGCAGCGTGACCCTAACGGGAGGAGGGGAGACCCAGTACTTC
CDR3aa: CSVTLTGGGETQYF

abundance: -
j_gene: TRBJ1-1
d_gene: -
v_gene: TRBV6-4
CDR3nt: TGTGCCAGCAGTGACGAAATGGCAGCACGGATGAACACTGAAGCTTTCTTT
CDR3aa: CASSDEMAARMNTEAFF

abundance: -
j_gene: TRBJ2-7
d_gene: -
v_gene: TRBV14
CDR3nt: TGTGCCAGCAGCGATCACGGGCCGTTATACGAGCAGTACTTC
CDR3aa: CASSDHGPLYEQYF

abundance: -
j_gene: TRBJ2-1
d_gene: -
v_gene: TRBV30
CDR3nt: TGTGCCTGGAGTGTAGACCCGACCGAGAAGTTCTTC
CDR3aa: CAWSVDPTEKFF

abundance: -
j_gene: TRBJ2-3
d_gene: -
v_gene: TRBV9
CDR3nt: TGTGCCAGCAGCGTAGTGGGCGCCACAGATACGCAGTATTTT
CDR3aa: CASSVVGATDTQYF

abundance: -
j_gene: TRBJ1-2
d_gene: -
v_gene: TRBV27
CDR3nt: TGTGCCAGCAGTTTATCGGGTCCGGGGGCGAACTATGGCTACACCTTC
CDR3aa: CASSLSGPGANYGYTF

abundance: -
j_gene: TRBJ2-1
d_gene: TRBD2
v_gene: TRBV4-3
CDR3nt: TGCGCCAGCAGCCAAGACGCGGGGGGGACCTACAATGAGCAGTTCTTC
CDR3aa: CASSQDAGGTYNEQFF

abundance: -
j_gene: TRBJ2-1
d_gene: TRBD2
v_gene: TRBV27
CDR3nt: TGTGCCAGCAGTGTAAGGGGACTAGCGGGAGAAGGTGAGCAGTTCTTC
CDR3aa: CASSVRGLAGEGEQFF

abundance: -
j_gene: TRBJ2-5
d_gene: -
v_gene: TRBV7-9
CDR3nt: TGTGCCAGCAGCTTACAGGAGGAGACCCAGTACTTC
CDR3aa: CASSLQEETQYF

abundance: -
j_gene: TRBJ1-2
d_gene: -
v_gene: TRBV25-1
CDR3nt: TGTGCCAGCAGTGAATATATTCCAGCGGGCGACTATGGCTACACCTTC
CDR3aa: CASSEYIPAGDYGYTF

abundance: -
j_gene: TRBJ1-2
d_gene: -
v_gene: TRBV30
CDR3nt: TGTGCCTGGAATGGGGGGCTGGTTTCCCGTCATGGCTACACCTTC
CDR3aa: CAWNGGLVSRHGYTF

abundance: few
j_gene: TRBJ1-1
d_gene: -
v_gene: TRBV2
CDR3nt: TGTGCCAGCAATGGAGGCGATGCTGAAGCTTTCTTT
CDR3aa: CASNGGDAEAFF

abundance: -
j_gene: TRBJ2-7
d_gene: -
v_gene: TRBV11-1
CDR3nt: TGTGCCAGCAGCTTAGCCAAGTCCTACGAGCAGTACTTC
CDR3aa: CASSLAKSYEQYF

abundance: -
j_gene: TRBJ1-2
d_gene: TRBD1
v_gene: TRBV18
CDR3nt: TGTGCCAGCTCATCCGGGACAGGTATAAGGGATGGCTACACCTTC
CDR3aa: CASSSGTGIRDGYTF

abundance: -
j_gene: TRBJ1-2
d_gene: -
v_gene: TRBV6-5
CDR3nt: TGTGCCAGCAGTTACAGCATGAACTATGGCTACACCTTC
CDR3aa: CASSYSMNYGYTF

abundance: -
j_gene: TRBJ2-1
d_gene: TRBD2
v_gene: TRBV5-4
CDR3nt: TGTGCCAGCAGCCAGCGGGGCCTAGCCTACAATGAGCAGTTCTTC
CDR3aa: CASSQRGLAYNEQFF

abundance: -
j_gene: TRBJ1-2
d_gene: -
v_gene: TRBV27
CDR3nt: -
CDR3aa: CASSSLVGQGAVTF

abundance: -
j_gene: TRBJ1-2
d_gene: -
v_gene: TRBV18
CDR3nt: TGTGCCAGCTCACCACCGTCGGGCACCGGGTATGGCTACACCTTC
CDR3aa: CASSPPSGTGYGYTF

abundance: -
j_gene: TRBJ1-2
d_gene: -
v_gene: TRBV27
CDR3nt: TGTGCCAGCAGCCCTAAATTTGTCAACTATGGCTACACCTTC
CDR3aa: CASSPKFVNYGYTF

abundance: -
j_gene: TRBJ1-1
d_gene: -
v_gene: TRBV5-1
CDR3nt: TGCGCCAGCAGCTCCGGACAAGACTCCCACACTGAAGCTTTCTTT
CDR3aa: CASSSGQDSHTEAFF

abundance: -
j_gene: TRBJ2-3
d_gene: TRBD2
v_gene: TRBV27
CDR3nt: TGTGCCAGCAGTCCATCCCCCAGCGGGAGAGGGGATACGCAGTATTTT
CDR3aa: CASSPSPSGRGDTQYF

abundance: -
j_gene: TRBJ2-4
d_gene: -
v_gene: TRBV6-5
CDR3nt: TGTGCCAGCAGTAGGGGACTTAGCAACATTCAGTACTTC
CDR3aa: CASSRGLSNIQYF

abundance: -
j_gene: TRBJ2-7
d_gene: -
v_gene: TRBV10-3
CDR3nt: TGTGCCATCAGTGAGTCGACGGGGGCGGCTCTTGAGCAGTACTTC
CDR3aa: CAISESTGAALEQYF

abundance: few
j_gene: TRBJ2-7
d_gene: -
v_gene: TRBV11-2
CDR3nt: TGTGCCAGCAGCTTCGGGACTCTCTTCTCCTACGAGCAGTACTTC
CDR3aa: CASSFGTLFSYEQYF

abundance: -
j_gene: TRBJ2-2
d_gene: -
v_gene: TRBV27
CDR3nt: TGTGCCAGCAGTTTTGGGCCGAGGGGCACCGGGGAGCTGTTTTTT
CDR3aa: CASSFGPRGTGELFF

abundance: -
j_gene: TRBJ2-7
d_gene: -
v_gene: TRBV5-1
CDR3nt: TGCGCCAGCAGCGGGACGGATGCCTACGAGCAGTACTTC
CDR3aa: CASSGTDAYEQYF

abundance: -
j_gene: TRBJ1-2
d_gene: -
v_gene: TRBV2
CDR3nt: TGTGCCAGCAGTGAAAGCCTAGAAGCGACTAACTATGGCTACACCTTC
CDR3aa: CASSESLEATNYGYTF

abundance: -
j_gene: TRBJ2-2
d_gene: -
v_gene: TRBV13
CDR3nt: TGTGCCAGCAGCCGCCGCAGCGGGGAGCTGTTTTTT
CDR3aa: CASSRRSGELFF

abundance: -
j_gene: TRBJ1-2
d_gene: TRBD1
v_gene: TRBV10-3
CDR3nt: TGTGCCATCGACGGTACAGGGGATGGCTACACCTTC
CDR3aa: CAIDGTGDGYTF

abundance: -
j_gene: TRBJ1-1
d_gene: -
v_gene: TRBV7-9
CDR3nt: TGTGCCAGCGTTGGGGGCGACCGGAACACTGAAGCTTTCTTT
CDR3aa: CASVGGDRNTEAFF

abundance: -
j_gene: TRBJ1-2
d_gene: -
v_gene: TRBV7-9
CDR3nt: TGTGCCATCCCCGTGACGGGGGCGGAAGGCTACACCTTC
CDR3aa: CAIPVTGAEGYTF

abundance: -
j_gene: TRBJ2-7
d_gene: -
v_gene: TRBV5-6
CDR3nt: TGTGCCAGCAGCTTGGGATACGAGCAGTACTTC
CDR3aa: CASSLGYEQYF

abundance: -
j_gene: TRBJ2-1
d_gene: TRBD2
v_gene: TRBV2
CDR3nt: TGTGCCAGCATTTTAGCCGCGGGGGGGTACAATGAGCAGTTCTTC
CDR3aa: CASILAAGGYNEQFF

abundance: once
j_gene: TRBJ1-2
d_gene: -
v_gene: TRBV2
CDR3nt: TGTGCCAGCACGACAGCGTCTAACTATGGCTACACCTTC
CDR3aa: CASTTASNYGYTF

abundance: -
j_gene: TRBJ2-3
d_gene: -
v_gene: TRBV4-1
CDR3nt: TGCGCCAGCAGCCAAGACCCGGGACGAAAAGATACGCAGTATTTT
CDR3aa: CASSQDPGRKDTQYF

abundance: -
j_gene: TRBJ2-3
d_gene: TRBD2
v_gene: TRBV7-2
CDR3nt: TGTGCCAGCAGCACCCCGACTAGCGGCACAGATACGCAGTATTTT
CDR3aa: CASSTPTSGTDTQYF

abundance: -
j_gene: TRBJ1-6
d_gene: -
v_gene: TRBV11-2
CDR3nt: TGTGCCAGCAGCGAAGGACCGAACTATAATTCACCCCTCCACTTT
CDR3aa: CASSEGPNYNSPLHF

abundance: -
j_gene: TRBJ1-2
d_gene: -
v_gene: TRBV6-1
CDR3nt: TGTGCCAGCAGTGAATATGTGGGAAGCAACTATGGCTACACCTTC
CDR3aa: CASSEYVGSNYGYTF

abundance: few
j_gene: TRBJ1-5
d_gene: -
v_gene: TRBV7-6
CDR3nt: TGTGCCAGCAGCTCGCTCTGGGGTCAGCCCCAGCATTTT
CDR3aa: CASSSLWGQPQHF

abundance: once
j_gene: TRBJ1-2
d_gene: -
v_gene: TRBV2
CDR3nt: TGTGCCAGCAGTGAAGCGCTTCGGGACGGCGGTCGGTGGGGCTACACCTTC
CDR3aa: CASSEALRDGGRWGYTF

abundance: -
j_gene: TRBJ2-3
d_gene: -
v_gene: TRBV25-1
CDR3nt: TGTGCCAGCAGTGAATTCGCCGTGGGGACTCAAGGAGATACGCAGTATTTT
CDR3aa: CASSEFAVGTQGDTQYF

abundance: -
j_gene: TRBJ2-2
d_gene: -
v_gene: TRBV28
CDR3nt: TGTGCCAGCAGTGTGAGTGGGGCAATTGGCGGGGAGCTGTTTTTT
CDR3aa: CASSVSGAIGGELFF

abundance: -
j_gene: TRBJ2-1
d_gene: -
v_gene: TRBV4-1
CDR3nt: TGCGCCAGCAGCCAAGAACCAGCCCCTTTGGACTACAATGAGCAGTTCTTC
CDR3aa: CASSQEPAPLDYNEQFF

abundance: -
j_gene: TRBJ2-3
d_gene: TRBD2
v_gene: TRBV2
CDR3nt: TGTGCCAGCAGTGAGCGGCGGGAGGTATTTAGCACAGATACGCAGTATTTT
CDR3aa: CASSERREVFSTDTQYF

abundance: -
j_gene: TRBJ1-1
d_gene: -
v_gene: TRBV2
CDR3nt: TGTGCCAGCAGCGGAAGCATCCGGGGTCCTAACATGAACACTGAAGCTTTCTTT
CDR3aa: CASSGSIRGPNMNTEAFF

abundance: once
j_gene: TRBJ1-2
d_gene: TRBD1
v_gene: TRBV7-8
CDR3nt: TGTGCCAGCAGCCCCCCAGGGGGGAATGGCTACACCTTC
CDR3aa: CASSPPGGNGYTF

abundance: -
j_gene: TRBJ2-1
d_gene: -
v_gene: TRBV10-2
CDR3nt: TGCGCCACTTCGGACTTTCCGAACAATGAGCAGTTCTTC
CDR3aa: CATSDFPNNEQFF